Each of the 29 T cell receptor beta chains below was sequenced from the same sample in a study of cytomegalovirus exposure and HLA in healthy donors. 60 Vbeta and 13 Jbeta primers were used in PCR. Sequenced by immunoSEQ multiplex PCR; TCRdb stores in-frame clones only, minus some. The sample has around 100,000 clones, 50% to 80% seen once. The material sequenced was PBMCs. The receptor source for this set is a young man in good health and CMV-seronegative.

This clone showed up just a few times. The chain is built from TRBV5-1 and TRBJ2-3, with TRBD2 matching 7 bases. Germline CDR1 and CDR2: SGHRS and YFSETQ. With 4 bases clipped from V and 2 bases from J, the junction kept 10 bases outside the gene matches. The CDR3 consists of 16 residues. In DNA form, the CDR3 reads TGCGCCAGCAGCCCCCGGACTAGTCTTGACACAGATACGCAGTATTTT. Protein sequence: CASSPRTSLDTDTQYF. The whole variable domain, filled in from reference TRBV5-1 and TRBJ2-3, reads KAGVTQTPRYLIKTRGQQVTLSCSPISGHRSVSWYQQTPGQGLQFLFEYFSETQRNKGNFPGRFSGRQFSNSRSEMNVSTLELGDSALYLCASSPRTSLDTDTQYFGPGTRLTVL.

The J gene is TRBJ2-5, the V gene TRBV4-1; TRBD1 matches 7 bases. The CDR3 length is 17 residues. In germline, CDR1 is MGHRA, CDR2 YSYEKL. The ends lost 4 bases at V and 2 bases at J; junction bases unmatched: 13. As DNA, the CDR3 is TGCGCCAGCAGCCCCAGGGGGAGATGGGCGGAGCAAGAGACCCAGTACTTC. Translating gives CASSPRGRWAEQETQYF.

V usage is TRBV4-1 and J usage is TRBJ2-7; TRBD2 aligns across 10 bases. Germline CDR1 MGHRA, CDR2 YSYEKL. The CDR3 has 15 amino acids. Trimming cost V 1 base and J 4 bases; bases outside gene matches: 4. CDR3 in DNA: TGCGCCAGCAGCCAAGGCGCTAGCGGGAGATACGAGCAGTACTTC. Its protein product is CASSQGASGRYEQYF.

The chain couples TRBV9 to TRBJ1-1, with D possibly matching TRBD1 (5 bases). The CDR3 contains 15 residues. The V end lost 9 bases, the J end lost 4 bases, and 22 bases lay between the germline ends. CDR1 and CDR2 from the germline V gene are SGDLS and YYNGEE. CDR3 amino acids: CANTEPEGGATEAFF. CDR3 DNA sequence: TGTGCCAACACCGAGCCGGAAGGAGGGGCCACTGAAGCTTTCTTT.

The genes are TRBV9 and TRBJ1-3; tentatively, D is TRBD1 (6 bases). Trimming stripped 3 bases from V and 0 bases from J, with 10 bases between. The CDR3 covers 15 residues. Germline CDR1 and CDR2: SGDLS and YYNGEE. CDR3 bases: TGTGCCAGCAGCGCGACAGGATACTCTGGAAACACCATATATTTT. The encoded protein is CASSATGYSGNTIYF.

The chain combines TRBV18 with TRBJ2-1; D gene uncertain. Germline V gene lookup returns CDR1 KGHSH and CDR2 LQKENI. The CDR3 totals 14 residues. V shed 3 bases and J shed 5 bases, with 11 bases lying between them. CDR3 sequence reads: CASSPVTTHNEQFF. The CDR3 DNA reads as TGTGCCAGCTCACCCGTAACTACGCACAATGAGCAGTTCTTC.

The chain combines TRBV27 with TRBJ1-4; D is possibly TRBD1 (5 bases). The ends were cut back, 2 bases at V and 1 base at J, with 11 bases in the middle. The germline V gene has CDR1 MNHEY and CDR2 SMNVEV (reference sequence). The CDR3 has 16 residues. This CDR3 reads CASSLRGGITNEKLFF. The CDR3 nucleotides are TGTGCCAGCAGTTTACGGGGGGGGATAACTAATGAAAAACTGTTTTTT.

This chain joins TRBV6-4 and TRBJ2-1, with D possibly TRBD2 on 5 matching bases. Germline-derived CDR1 and CDR2 are MRHNA and SNTAGT. The V and J ends lost 4 bases and 5 bases respectively, with 9 bases between them. The CDR3 contains 13 residues. CDR3 in DNA: TGTGCCAGCAGTGCTGACTACAACAATGAGCAGTTCTTC. Residues: CASSADYNNEQFF.

In this sample, this clone turned up a few times. The chain links TRBV5-1 to TRBJ2-1, with 7 positions matching TRBD1. V dropped 3 bases and J dropped 2; count of bases not matched to a gene: 8. In germline, CDR1 is SGHRS, CDR2 YFSETQ. CDR3 length: 16 amino acids. The CDR3 DNA reads TGCGCCAGCAGCTCGACTCAGACAGGGACCTACAATGAGCAGTTCTTC. The encoded protein is CASSSTQTGTYNEQFF.

This rearrangement joins TRBV5-1 to TRBJ2-2, with D possibly matching TRBD2 (6 bases). Germline CDR1 reads SGHRS; CDR2 reads YFSETQ. CDR3 length: 14 residues. V shed 3 bases and J shed 6 bases, with 12 bases lying between them. The CDR3, as DNA: TGCGCCAGCAGCTCGAGGTGGGGGGCCGGGGAGCTGTTTTTT. It is translated as CASSSRWGAGELFF.

The genes are TRBV6-6 and TRBJ2-1, with 9 bases that match TRBD2. The CDR3 is made up of 15 amino acids. CDR1 MNHNY and CDR2 SVGAGI come from the germline V gene (reference sequence). With 6 bases clipped from V and 8 bases from J, the junction kept 11 bases outside the gene matches. The DNA for the CDR3 is TGTGCCAGCAGGCCCGGGGCGGGGGGGCCCGATGAGCAGTTCTTC. It codes for CASRPGAGGPDEQFF.

This chain uses TRBV7-2 with TRBJ2-1, with 9 bases matching TRBD2. CDR3 size: 14 residues. CDR1 SGHTA and CDR2 FQGNSA come from the germline V gene. V trimming: 5 bases; J trimming: 2 bases; junction bases outside the gene matches: 1. In DNA, the CDR3 is TGTGCCAGCAGCCGGACTAGCGCCTACAATGAGCAGTTCTTC. It encodes CASSRTSAYNEQFF.

This clone has a single count. The rearrangement links TRBV2 to TRBJ2-7; a possible D gene is TRBD2 (6 bases). The germline V gene encodes CDR1 SNHLY and CDR2 FYNNEI. V was trimmed by 2 bases and J by 1 base, leaving 12 bases between them. The CDR3 totals 15 residues. The CDR3 region is CASSENTGVSYEQYF. The CDR3 nucleotides read TGTGCCAGCAGTGAAAACACGGGGGTGTCCTACGAGCAGTACTTC.

This clone was picked up one time. This chain links TRBV18 with TRBJ2-7, with D unresolved. Germline V lookup: CDR1 KGHSH, CDR2 LQKENI. CDR3 length: 14 residues. The V and J ends lost 6 bases and 1 base respectively, with 13 bases between them. The CDR3 nucleotides are TGTGCCAGCTCCCCCTATTTCGAATCCTACGAGCAGTACTTC. Amino acids: CASSPYFESYEQYF.

The chain couples TRBV4-3 to TRBJ2-5; 8 bases fit TRBD2. CDR1 and CDR2 from the germline V gene are LGHNA and YSLEER. V lost 0 bases to trimming and J lost 9 bases; unmatched junction nucleotides: 9. The CDR3 totals 15 residues. CDR3 region: CASSQDPGGAEAQYF. The CDR3 DNA is TGCGCCAGCAGCCAAGATCCCGGGGGGGCGGAGGCCCAGTACTTC.

The chain is built from TRBV15 and TRBJ1-2, with TRBD1 as a possible D gene (6 bases). Germline V gene data show CDR1 as LNHNV and CDR2 as YYDKDF (reference sequence). This CDR3 spans 12 amino acids. With 5 bases removed from V and 7 bases from J, the gap between germline ends came to 11 bases. The CDR3, as DNA: TGTGCCACCAGCTCAACAGGGTTTGGCTACACCTTC. This codes for CATSSTGFGYTF. The full variable domain, with the rest looked up from reference TRBV15 and TRBJ1-2, is DAMVIQNPRYQVTQFGKPVTLSCSQTLNHNVMYWYQQKSSQAPKLLFHYYDKDFNNEADTPDNFQSRRPNTSFCFLDIRSPGLGDTAMYLCATSSTGFGYTFGSGTRLTVV.

The chain's CDR3 is CASSRAGRGGDEQYF. CDR3 nucleotides: TGTGCCAGCAGCCGGGCTGGAAGGGGAGGCGACGAGCAGTACTTC. The chain links TRBV5-5 to TRBJ2-7, with D possibly matching TRBD2 (6 bases). The germline CDR1 and CDR2 sequences are SGHKS and YYEKEE (reference sequence). The CDR3 is 15 residues long. V was shortened by 4 bases and J by 5 bases, with 19 bases between the two germline ends. Combining the CDR3 with reference TRBV5-5 and TRBJ2-7 gives the whole variable domain DAGVTQSPTHLIKTRGQQVTLRCSPISGHKSVSWYQQVLGQGPQFIFQYYEKEERGRGNFPDRFSARQFPNYSSELNVNALLLGDSALYLCASSRAGRGGDEQYFGPGTRLTVT.

The rearrangement uses TRBV5-1 and TRBJ2-7, with D perhaps matching TRBD2 (6 bases). Trimming shortened V by 5 bases and J by 7 bases, and 16 bases separated the two germline ends. The CDR3 contains 13 residues. Germline-derived CDR1 and CDR2 are SGHRS and YFSETQ. CDR3 amino acids: CASSQGTSFEQYF. The CDR3 nucleotides read TGCGCCAGCAGTCAGGGAACTAGCTTTGAGCAGTACTTC.

V gene TRBV7-3 combines with J gene TRBJ2-1, with TRBD2 matching 8 bases. Germline lookup yields CDR1 SGHTA and CDR2 FQGTGA. This CDR3 is built from 15 residues. V lost 4 bases to trimming and J lost 7 bases; unmatched junction nucleotides: 9. CDR3 region: CASSSALADTNEQFF. The CDR3 DNA follows: TGTGCCAGCAGCTCCGCACTAGCGGATACTAATGAGCAGTTCTTC.

The rearrangement uses TRBV27 and TRBJ2-1; 9 positions match TRBD2. There are 14 residues in the CDR3. After removal of 5 bases from V and 9 bases from J, the junction contained 8 bases not matched to a gene. Per the germline V gene, CDR1 is MNHEY and CDR2 is SMNVEV (reference sequence). The CDR3 is CASSGASGIGEQFF. In nucleotides, the CDR3 is TGTGCCAGCAGTGGGGCTAGCGGGATAGGTGAGCAGTTCTTC.

This clone was seen a few times. The CDR3 region has the DNA TGTGCCAGCAGCCAATTGGGGACAGGGACGCGTGAGACCCAGTACTTC. This sequence encodes CASSQLGTGTRETQYF. V usage is TRBV13 and J usage is TRBJ2-5; 9 bases agree with TRBD1. CDR1 and CDR2 (germline): PRHDT, FYEKMQ (reference sequence). The V segment lost 5 bases and the J segment 5 bases; nucleotides outside the gene matches: 12. This CDR3 is built from 16 residues.

A word on this clone: Additional DNA sequences in this sample encode the identical CDR3. The V call is TRBV6-6, the J call TRBJ2-5; 7 bases map to TRBD2. This CDR3 region has 14 residues. CDR1 is MNHNY and CDR2 is SVGAGI in the germline V gene (reference sequence). The trim removed 5 bases at V and 3 bases at J, leaving 6 bases unmatched. CDR3 sequence: CASSPMGGEETQYF. The DNA for the CDR3 is TGTGCCAGCAGTCCCATGGGGGGGGAAGAGACCCAGTACTTC.

The rearrangement uses TRBV7-9 and TRBJ1-5; 12 nucleotides match TRBD1. The CDR3 contains 14 residues. The ends lost 5 bases at V and 12 bases at J; junction bases unmatched: 8. Germline V gene sequence: CDR1 SEHNR, CDR2 FQNEAQ (reference sequence). The CDR3 nucleotides read TGTGCCAGCAGCCCCGGGACAGGGGGCCTTAACCAGCATTTT. Residues: CASSPGTGGLNQHF.

V is TRBV9 and J is TRBJ1-3, with 7 nucleotides matching TRBD1. The CDR3 has 18 amino acids. J lost 0 bases, V lost 4 bases, and 13 bases had no gene match. Germline lookup yields CDR1 SGDLS and CDR2 YYNGEE. CDR3 nucleotide sequence: TGTGCCAGCAGCTCCGAACGGCAGGGGGTTCCCTCTGGAAACACCATATATTTT. It encodes CASSSERQGVPSGNTIYF.

The chain uses TRBV9 and TRBJ2-3; 10 bases align to TRBD1. The CDR3 runs 14 residues. CDR1 is SGDLS, CDR2 YYNGEE, per germline. V was clipped by 2 bases and J by 5 bases; unmatched bases: 2. The CDR3 region has the DNA TGTGCCAGCAGCGTCTGGACAGGGGGAGATACGCAGTATTTT. Translated, it gives CASSVWTGGDTQYF.

The rearrangement joins TRBV4-1 to TRBJ1-5; weak D call: TRBD1 (6 bases). The CDR3 is 15 amino acids. V was pared by 1 base and J by 8 bases, with 15 bases between. Per germline, CDR1 MGHRA and CDR2 YSYEKL. The CDR3 sequence: CASSQVGQGPKPQHF. Written as DNA, the CDR3 is TGCGCCAGCAGCCAAGTAGGGCAGGGGCCTAAGCCCCAGCATTTT.

V gene TRBV7-9 combines with J gene TRBJ2-5; TRBD1 agrees at 10 bases. J lost 5 bases, V lost 5 bases, and 11 bases had no gene match. CDR3 length equals 16 residues. CDR1 is SEHNR and CDR2 is FQNEAQ in the germline V gene (reference sequence). DNA for the CDR3: TGTGCCAGCAGCCCTAAGAGACAGGGGGCATTGGAGACCCAGTACTTC. Protein product: CASSPKRQGALETQYF.

V gene TRBV29-1 combines with J gene TRBJ1-2; possibly TRBD1 for D (6 bases). This CDR3 has 14 residues. Germline V CDR1 and CDR2: SQVTM, ANQGSEA. V dropped 6 bases and J dropped 7 bases, with 21 bases sitting between them. CDR3 sequence reads: CSVIDGKQGGGYTF. As DNA, the CDR3 is TGCAGCGTGATAGACGGGAAACAGGGTGGTGGCTACACCTTC. Supplemented by reference TRBV29-1 and TRBJ1-2, the full variable domain reads SAVISQKPSRDICQRGTSLTIQCQVDSQVTMMFWYRQQPGQSLTLIATANQGSEATYESGFVIDKFPISRPNLTFSTLTVSNMSPEDSSIYLCSVIDGKQGGGYTFGSGTRLTVV.

This clone was counted only a few times. The chain uses TRBV19 and TRBJ2-7; D may be TRBD2 (6 bases). V was trimmed by 5 bases and J by 0 bases, leaving 14 bases between them. Germline V lookup: CDR1 LNHDA, CDR2 SQIVND (reference sequence). The CDR3 runs to 15 residues. CDR3 in amino acids: CASSGVRDGSYEQYF. In DNA form, the CDR3 reads TGTGCCAGTAGTGGAGTGCGGGACGGCTCCTACGAGCAGTACTTC.